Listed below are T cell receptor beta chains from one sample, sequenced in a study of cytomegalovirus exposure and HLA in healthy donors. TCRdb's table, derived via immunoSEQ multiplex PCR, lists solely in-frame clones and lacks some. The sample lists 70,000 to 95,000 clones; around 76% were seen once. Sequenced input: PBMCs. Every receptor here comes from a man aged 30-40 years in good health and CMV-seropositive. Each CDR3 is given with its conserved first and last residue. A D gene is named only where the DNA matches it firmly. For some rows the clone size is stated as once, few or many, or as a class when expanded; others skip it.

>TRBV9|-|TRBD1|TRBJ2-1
TGTGCCAGCAGCGTAGATTCCGGGACAGGGTTCGATGAGCAGTTCTTC
CASSVDSGTGFDEQFF
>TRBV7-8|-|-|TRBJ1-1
TGTGCCAGCAGCTTAGGTTGGGTGACAGACATGAACACTGAAGCTTTCTTT
CASSLGWVTDMNTEAFF
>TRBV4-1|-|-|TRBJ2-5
TGCGCCAGCAGCCAAGTCAGTCTGGTTATGGAGACCCAGTACTTC
CASSQVSLVMETQYF
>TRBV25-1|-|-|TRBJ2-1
TGTGCCAGCACCCCGGGACTCTCCTACAATGAGCAGTTCTTC
CASTPGLSYNEQFF
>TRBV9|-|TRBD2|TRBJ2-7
TGTGCCAGCAGCGCCATTAGCGGGGGCCTCCAGGAGCAGTACTTC
CASSAISGGLQEQYF
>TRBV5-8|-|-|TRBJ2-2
TGTGCCAGCAGGAGCGTGAGGGCCGGGGAGCTGTTTTTT
CASRSVRAGELFF
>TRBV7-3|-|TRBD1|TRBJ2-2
TGTGCCAGCAGCCAACAGGGGGACACCGGGGAGCTGTTTTTT
CASSQQGDTGELFF
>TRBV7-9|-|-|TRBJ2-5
TGTGCCGGGGGGACAGTTATACAAGAGACCCAGTACTTC
CAGGTVIQETQYF
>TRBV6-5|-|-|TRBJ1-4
TGTGCCAGCAGACTCGACACTTCAACTAATGAAAAACTGTTTTTT
CASRLDTSTNEKLFF
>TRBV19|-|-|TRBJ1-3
TGTGCCAGTAGGAGTTTCTGGGGACTGTCTGGAAACACCATATATTTT
CASRSFWGLSGNTIYF
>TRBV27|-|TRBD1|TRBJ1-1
TGTGCCAGCAGTTCTTACAACCCGGGACAGAAAACTGAAGCTTTCTTT
CASSSYNPGQKTEAFF
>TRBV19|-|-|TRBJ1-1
TGTGCCAGTAGTTCGTCGGACAGCCGAATGAACACTGAAGCTTTCTTT
CASSSSDSRMNTEAFF
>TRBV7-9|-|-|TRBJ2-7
TGTGCCAGCAGCTTCGCTTTCGGGGGAGGCAGGCTAACCGAGCAGTACTTC
CASSFAFGGGRLTEQYF
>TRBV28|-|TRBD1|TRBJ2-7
TGTGCCAGCAGTCCCTCGCGCGGGACAGGGGCCTACGAGCAGTACTTC
CASSPSRGTGAYEQYF
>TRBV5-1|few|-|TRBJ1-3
TGCGCCAGCAGCTTGTGGGCCGTCAAGGAGGGCTCTGGAAACACCATATATTTT
CASSLWAVKEGSGNTIYF
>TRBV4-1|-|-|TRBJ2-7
TGCGCCAGCAGCCAAGATAGGAGGGTCCGAGTCTACGAGCAGTACTTC
CASSQDRRVRVYEQYF
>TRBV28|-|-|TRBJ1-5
TGTGCCAGCAGTTTTTTGTCGACAGACAATCAGCCCCAGCATTTT
CASSFLSTDNQPQHF
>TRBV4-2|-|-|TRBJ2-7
TGTGCCAGCAGCCCCGACAGCTACGAGCAGTACTTC
CASSPDSYEQYF
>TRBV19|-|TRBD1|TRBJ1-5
TGTGCCAGTAGTATCGGTGGCAGGGGGAAGGGGCCCCAGCATTTT
CASSIGGRGKGPQHF
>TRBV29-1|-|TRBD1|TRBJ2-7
TGCAGCGTTGGACAGGGTGGCGAGCAGTACTTC
CSVGQGGEQYF
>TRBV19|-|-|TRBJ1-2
TGTGCCAGTAGTCCAGAGGACAGAGTCTATGGCTACACCTTC
CASSPEDRVYGYTF
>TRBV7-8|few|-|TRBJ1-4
TGTGCCAGCAGCTTCGGTTTTGAAAAACTGTTTTTT
CASSFGFEKLFF
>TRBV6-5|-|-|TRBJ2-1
TGTGCCAGCAGAGCCAAGAGCGGATCCTACAATGAGCAGTTCTTC
CASRAKSGSYNEQFF
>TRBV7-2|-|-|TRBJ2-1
TGTGCCAGCAGCTTAGGAGCGGTACTTTACAATGAGCAGTTCTTC
CASSLGAVLYNEQFF
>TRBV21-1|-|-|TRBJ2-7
TGTGCCAGCAGCAAAGACTACAGGGTCACATCCCACGAGCAGTACTTC
CASSKDYRVTSHEQYF
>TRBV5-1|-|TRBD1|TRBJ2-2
TGCGCCAGCAGCCAAGGACAGGGGGTGTCCTTGAACACCGGGGAGCTGTTTTTT
CASSQGQGVSLNTGELFF
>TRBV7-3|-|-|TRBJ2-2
TGTGCCAGCAGCTCCTCATCCGGGGAACTGTTTTTT
CASSSSSGELFF
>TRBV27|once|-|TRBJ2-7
TGTGCCAGCAGTTTAGGAGGGCATCGTTACGAGCAGTACTTC
CASSLGGHRYEQYF